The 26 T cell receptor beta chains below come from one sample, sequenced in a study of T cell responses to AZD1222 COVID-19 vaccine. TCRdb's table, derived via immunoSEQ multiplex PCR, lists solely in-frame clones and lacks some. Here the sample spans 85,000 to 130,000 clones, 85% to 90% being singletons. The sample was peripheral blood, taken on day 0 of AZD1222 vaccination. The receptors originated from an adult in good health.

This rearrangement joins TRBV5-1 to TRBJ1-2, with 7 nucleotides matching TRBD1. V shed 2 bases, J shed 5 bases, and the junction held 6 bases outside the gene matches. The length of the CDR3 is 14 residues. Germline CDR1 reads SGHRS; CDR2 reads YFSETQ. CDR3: CASSLGQGEYGYTF. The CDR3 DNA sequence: TGCGCCAGCAGCTTAGGCCAGGGGGAATATGGCTACACCTTC.

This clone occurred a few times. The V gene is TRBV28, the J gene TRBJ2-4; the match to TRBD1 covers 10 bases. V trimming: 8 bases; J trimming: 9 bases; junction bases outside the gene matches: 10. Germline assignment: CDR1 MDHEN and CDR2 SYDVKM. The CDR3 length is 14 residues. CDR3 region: CASSIGGQGFIQYF. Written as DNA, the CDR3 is TGTGCCAGCTCAATCGGGGGACAGGGGTTCATTCAGTACTTC.

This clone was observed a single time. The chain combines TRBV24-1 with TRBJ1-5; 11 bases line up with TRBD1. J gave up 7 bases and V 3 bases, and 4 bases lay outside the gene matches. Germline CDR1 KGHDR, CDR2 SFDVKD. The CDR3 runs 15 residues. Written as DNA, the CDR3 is TGTGCCACCAGTGATACCCGGACAGGGGGCCAGCCCCAGCATTTT. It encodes CATSDTRTGGQPQHF.

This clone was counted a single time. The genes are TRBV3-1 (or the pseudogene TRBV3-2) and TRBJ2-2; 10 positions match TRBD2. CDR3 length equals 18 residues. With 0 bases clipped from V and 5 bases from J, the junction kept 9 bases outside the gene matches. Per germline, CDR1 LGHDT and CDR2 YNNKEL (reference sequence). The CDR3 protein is CASSQDRGLAGATGELFF. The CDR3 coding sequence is TGTGCCAGCAGCCAAGATCGGGGTCTAGCGGGGGCAACCGGGGAGCTGTTTTTT.

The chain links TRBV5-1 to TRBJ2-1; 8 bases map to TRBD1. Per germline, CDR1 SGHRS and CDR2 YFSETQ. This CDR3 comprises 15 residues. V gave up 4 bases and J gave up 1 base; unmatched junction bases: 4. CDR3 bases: TGCGCCAGCAGCCCCGGACAGGGTTCCTACAATGAGCAGTTCTTC. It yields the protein CASSPGQGSYNEQFF.

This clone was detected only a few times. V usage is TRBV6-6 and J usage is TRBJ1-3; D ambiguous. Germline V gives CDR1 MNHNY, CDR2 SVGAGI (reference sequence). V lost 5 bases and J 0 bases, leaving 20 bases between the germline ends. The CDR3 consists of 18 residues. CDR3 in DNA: TGTGCCAGCAGTCCCCGCCGACAAGGCACATCCTCTGGAAACACCATATATTTT. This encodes CASSPRRQGTSSGNTIYF.

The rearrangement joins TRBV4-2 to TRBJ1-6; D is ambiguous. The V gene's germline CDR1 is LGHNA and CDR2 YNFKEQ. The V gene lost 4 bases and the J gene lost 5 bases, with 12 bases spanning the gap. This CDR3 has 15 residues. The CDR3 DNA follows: TGTGCCAGCAGCCGGTTAGGCGGTGATAATTCACCCCTCCACTTT. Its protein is CASSRLGGDNSPLHF.

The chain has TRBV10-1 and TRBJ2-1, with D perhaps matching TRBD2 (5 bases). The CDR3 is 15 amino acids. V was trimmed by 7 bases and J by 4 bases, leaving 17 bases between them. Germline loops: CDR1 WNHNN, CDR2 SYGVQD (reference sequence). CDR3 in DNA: TGCGCCAGCACAGAATTAACCCGAGGGTACAATGAGCAGTTCTTC. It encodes CASTELTRGYNEQFF.

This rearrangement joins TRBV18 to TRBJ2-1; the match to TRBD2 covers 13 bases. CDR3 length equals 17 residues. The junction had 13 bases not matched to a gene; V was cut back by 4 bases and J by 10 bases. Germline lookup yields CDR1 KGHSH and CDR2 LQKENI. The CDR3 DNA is TGTGCCAGCTCACTTTCCCCGACTAGCGGGGGGAGCCAGGAGCAGTTCTTC. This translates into CASSLSPTSGGSQEQFF.

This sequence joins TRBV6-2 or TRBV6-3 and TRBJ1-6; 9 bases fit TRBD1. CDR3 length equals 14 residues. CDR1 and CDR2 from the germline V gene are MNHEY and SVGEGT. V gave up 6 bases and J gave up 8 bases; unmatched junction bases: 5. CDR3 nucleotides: TGTGCCAGCAGCCGGACAGGGGACCATTCACCCCTCCACTTT. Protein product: CASSRTGDHSPLHF.

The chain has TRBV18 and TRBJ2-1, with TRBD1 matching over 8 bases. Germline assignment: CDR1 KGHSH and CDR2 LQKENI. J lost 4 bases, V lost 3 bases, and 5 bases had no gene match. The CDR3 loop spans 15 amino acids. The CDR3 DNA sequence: TGTGCCAGCTCACCCCAGGGGGCTTTATACAATGAGCAGTTCTTC. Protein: CASSPQGALYNEQFF.

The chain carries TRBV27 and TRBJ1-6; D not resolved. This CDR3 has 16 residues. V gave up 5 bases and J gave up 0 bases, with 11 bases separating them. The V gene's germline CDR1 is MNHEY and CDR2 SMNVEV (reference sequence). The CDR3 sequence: CASSQTEGSYNSPLHF. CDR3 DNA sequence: TGTGCCAGCAGTCAGACGGAGGGCTCCTATAATTCACCCCTCCACTTT.

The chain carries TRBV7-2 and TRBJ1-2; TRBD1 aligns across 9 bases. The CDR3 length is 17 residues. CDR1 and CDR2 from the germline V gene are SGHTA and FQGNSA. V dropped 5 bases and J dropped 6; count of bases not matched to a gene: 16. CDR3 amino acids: CASSGRFLGQGKDGYTF. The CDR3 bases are TGTGCCAGCAGCGGTCGATTTCTAGGACAGGGGAAGGATGGCTACACCTTC.

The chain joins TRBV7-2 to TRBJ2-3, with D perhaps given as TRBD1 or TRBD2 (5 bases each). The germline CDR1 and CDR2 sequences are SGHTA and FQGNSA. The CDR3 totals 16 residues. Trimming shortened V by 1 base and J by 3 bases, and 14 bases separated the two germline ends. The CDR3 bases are TGTGCCAGCAGCTTAGGAGCCGAGGGACGAACAGATACGCAGTATTTT. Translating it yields CASSLGAEGRTDTQYF. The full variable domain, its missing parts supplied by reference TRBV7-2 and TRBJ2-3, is GAGVSQSPSNKVTEKGKDVELRCDPISGHTALYWYRQSLGQGLEFLIYFQGNSAPDKSGLPSDRFSAERTGGSVSTLTIQRTQQEDSAVYLCASSLGAEGRTDTQYFGPGTRLTVL.

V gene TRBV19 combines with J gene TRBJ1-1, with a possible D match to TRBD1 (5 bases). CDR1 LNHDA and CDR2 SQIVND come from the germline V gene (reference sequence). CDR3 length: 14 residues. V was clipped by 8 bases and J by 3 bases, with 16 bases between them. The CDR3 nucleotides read TGTGCCAGTCGAACCGGGACCGCGTACACTGAAGCTTTCTTT. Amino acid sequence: CASRTGTAYTEAFF.

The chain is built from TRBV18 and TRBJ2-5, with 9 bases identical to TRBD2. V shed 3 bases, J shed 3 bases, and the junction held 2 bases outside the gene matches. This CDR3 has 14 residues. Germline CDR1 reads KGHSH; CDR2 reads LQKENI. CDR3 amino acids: CASSPSSGEETQYF. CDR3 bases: TGTGCCAGCTCACCTTCTAGCGGGGAAGAGACCCAGTACTTC.

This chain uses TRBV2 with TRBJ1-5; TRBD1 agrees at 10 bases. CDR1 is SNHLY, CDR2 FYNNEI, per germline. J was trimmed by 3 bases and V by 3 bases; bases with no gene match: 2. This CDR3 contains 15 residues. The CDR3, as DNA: TGTGCCAGCAGTGAGGACAGGGGGACCAATCAGCCCCAGCATTTT. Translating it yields CASSEDRGTNQPQHF.

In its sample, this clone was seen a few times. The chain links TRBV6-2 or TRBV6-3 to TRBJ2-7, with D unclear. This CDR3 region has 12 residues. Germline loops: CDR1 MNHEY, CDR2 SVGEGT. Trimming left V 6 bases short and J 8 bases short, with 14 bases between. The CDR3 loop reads CASSLWVKQQYF. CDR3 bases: TGTGCCAGCAGCCTCTGGGTTAAACAGCAGTACTTC.

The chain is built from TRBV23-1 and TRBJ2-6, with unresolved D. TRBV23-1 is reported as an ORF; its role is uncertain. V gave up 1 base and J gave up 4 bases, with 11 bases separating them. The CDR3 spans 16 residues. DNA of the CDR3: TGCGCCAGCAGTCAATTGGGTCCGGCCGGGGCCAACGTCCTGACTTTC. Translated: CASSQLGPAGANVLTF.

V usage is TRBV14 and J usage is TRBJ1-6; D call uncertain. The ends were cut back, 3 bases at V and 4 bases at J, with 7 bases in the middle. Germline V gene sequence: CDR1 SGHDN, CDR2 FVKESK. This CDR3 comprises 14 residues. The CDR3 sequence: CASSQKGYNSPLHF. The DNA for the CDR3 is TGTGCCAGCAGCCAGAAAGGATATAATTCACCCCTCCACTTT.

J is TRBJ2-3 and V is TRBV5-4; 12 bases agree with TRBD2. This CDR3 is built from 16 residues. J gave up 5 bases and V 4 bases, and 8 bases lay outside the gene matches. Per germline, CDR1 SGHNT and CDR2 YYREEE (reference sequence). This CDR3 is CASSIRTSGAGDTQYF. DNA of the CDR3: TGTGCCAGCAGCATCCGGACTAGCGGGGCAGGAGATACGCAGTATTTT. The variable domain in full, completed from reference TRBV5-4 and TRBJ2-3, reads ETGVTQSPTHLIKTRGQQVTLRCSSQSGHNTVSWYQQALGQGPQFIFQYYREEENGRGNFPPRFSGLQFPNYSSELNVNALELDDSALYLCASSIRTSGAGDTQYFGPGTRLTVL.

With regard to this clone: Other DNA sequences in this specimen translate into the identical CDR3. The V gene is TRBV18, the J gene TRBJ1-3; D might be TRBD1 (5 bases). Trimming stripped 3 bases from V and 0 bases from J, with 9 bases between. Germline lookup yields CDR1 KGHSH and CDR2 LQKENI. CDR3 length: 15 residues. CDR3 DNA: TGTGCCAGCTCACCGGGACCGATCTCTGGAAACACCATATATTTT. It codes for CASSPGPISGNTIYF.

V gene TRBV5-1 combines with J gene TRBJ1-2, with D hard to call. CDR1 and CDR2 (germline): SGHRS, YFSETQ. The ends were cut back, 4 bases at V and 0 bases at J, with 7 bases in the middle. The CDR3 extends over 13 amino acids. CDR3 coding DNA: TGCGCCAGCAGCACACAGACTAACTATGGCTACACCTTC. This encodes CASSTQTNYGYTF.

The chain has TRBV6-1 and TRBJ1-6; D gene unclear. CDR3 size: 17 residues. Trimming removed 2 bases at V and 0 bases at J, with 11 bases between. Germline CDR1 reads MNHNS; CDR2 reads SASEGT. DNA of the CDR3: TGTGCCAGCAGTGAAAGGGCGGTGAGCTCCTATAATTCACCCCTCCACTTT. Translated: CASSERAVSSYNSPLHF.

The CDR3 DNA reads TGTGCCAGCTCACCGCGAAATCCGGGACAGAGGGGCCCAGATACGCAGTATTTT. Translated, it gives CASSPRNPGQRGPDTQYF. The chain uses TRBV18 and TRBJ2-3, with 7 bases fitting TRBD1. CDR3 length: 18 residues. V lost 3 bases and J lost 4; bases outside the gene matches: 16. Germline V gene data show CDR1 as KGHSH and CDR2 as LQKENI.

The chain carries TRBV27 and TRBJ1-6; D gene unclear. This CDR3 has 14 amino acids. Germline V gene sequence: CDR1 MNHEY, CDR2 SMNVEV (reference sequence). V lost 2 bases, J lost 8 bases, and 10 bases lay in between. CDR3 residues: CASSLKGFDSPLHF. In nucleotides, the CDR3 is TGTGCCAGCAGTTTAAAAGGGTTCGATTCACCCCTCCACTTT.